Sequencing of this TCR beta chain was carried out in a study of T cell responses to AZD1222 COVID-19 vaccine. Sequenced by immunoSEQ multiplex PCR; TCRdb stores in-frame clones only, minus some. This sample has 110,000 to 150,000 clones, with 92% found just once. This CDR3 spans 12 amino acids. V dropped 3 bases and J dropped 4 bases, with 5 bases sitting between them. Germline values: CDR1 LGHDT, CDR2 YNNKEL (reference sequence). The chain combines TRBV3-1 (or the pseudogene TRBV3-2) with TRBJ2-3; D unresolved. This sequence was found in an adult in good health. Sample: peripheral blood, taken on day 0 of AZD1222 vaccination. This CDR3 reads CASSHLSDTQYF. In DNA, the CDR3 is TGTGCCAGCAGCCACCTTTCAGATACGCAGTATTTT.